The clone carrying this T cell receptor (beta chain) appeared a few times. Antigen unknown. Looked up from germline, CDR1 is SQVTM and CDR2 is ANQGSEA. CDR3 length: 11 amino acids. Trimming took off 4 bases at V and 7 bases at J, with 10 bases between the two ends. Stated time point: patch test 2, 6 weeks after DPC sensitization. Noted treatment: therapeutic diphenylcyclopropenone sensitization with weekly scalp DPC. TCRdb processed the RACE reads anew with MiXCR; each CDR3 protein has one entry. The sample consists of some 99,000 distinct CDR3 sequences, 9% to 9.5% of them appearing once. The record originates from a study of human T cells and chemical hapten exposure. Study background: The study lasted approximately 26 weeks, and patients were dosed weekly with diphenylcyclopropenone on the scalp throughout. Patch testing placed 0.01% DPC on the upper back, with readings at 6 days.

Study-wide results and caveats: Controls had significantly fewer large CDR3 similarity clusters than were formed by expanded TCRs. Donors' alopecia may make their immune response differ from healthy people's.

This clonotype was obtained from a woman between 35 and 50 years old with alopecia areata. Some clones in this sample may be carry-over from other donors' samples. This chain links TRBV29-1 with TRBJ1-1; no definite D call. Sample: whole blood, taken in connection with sensitization to the hapten diphenylcyclopropenone (DPC). The CDR3 protein is CSVARKGEAFF. The CDR3 nucleotides are TGCAGCGTTGCACGGAAGGGTGAAGCTTTCTTT.